This entry lists 29 T cell receptor beta chains sequenced from one sample in a study of Graves' ophthalmopathy and Graves' hyperthyroidism. RNA served as the template for amplifying TCR beta CDR3 regions. Following a first-round RT-PCR that used HTBI primers, a second-round multiplex PCR was carried out. TCRdb independently ran MiXCR on the multiplex PCR reads; one entry per CDR3 protein. The sample lists more than 1,000,000 distinct CDR3 sequences, less than 45% occurring once. The sequenced material came from peripheral blood or thyroid tissue (not recorded which). The receptors originated from an adult man with Graves' hyperthyroidism.

This clonotype has a handful of counts. The rearrangement joins TRBV6-5 to TRBJ1-6; possibly TRBD1 for D (5 bases). Germline loops: CDR1 MNHEY, CDR2 SVGAGI. CDR3 length equals 14 residues. With 10 bases removed from V and 2 bases from J, the gap between germline ends came to 12 bases. CDR3 coding DNA: TGTGCCATACGAGGGGAGGCCTATAATTCACCCCTCCACTTT. Translating gives CAIRGEAYNSPLHF.

This clonotype was found many times. The chain has TRBV29-1 and TRBJ1-5, with D possibly matching TRBD1 (6 bases). The CDR3 has 14 residues. The germline V and J ends were trimmed by 4 bases and 9 bases, with 19 bases remaining between them. Germline CDR1 SQVTM, CDR2 ANQGSEA. The CDR3 DNA reads TGCAGCGTTGCCCCAGGGGACGACACGGGGCCCCAGCATTTT. Translation gives CSVAPGDDTGPQHF.

This clonotype has only a few counts. V gene TRBV20-1 combines with J gene TRBJ2-7, with 10 bases fitting TRBD2. V shed 0 bases, J shed 7 bases, and the junction held 12 bases outside the gene matches. This CDR3 contains 16 residues. From germline, CDR1 is DFQATT and CDR2 SNEGSKA (reference sequence). The CDR3: CSARDTASGGGLEQYF. CDR3 DNA sequence: TGCAGTGCTAGAGATACGGCTAGCGGGGGCGGATTGGAGCAGTACTTC.

In this sample, this clonotype turned up a few times. The genes are TRBV6-2 or TRBV6-3 and TRBJ2-7; D might be TRBD1 or TRBD2, each matching 5 bases. The CDR3 totals 15 residues. V lost 5 bases to trimming and J lost 2 bases, with 16 bases between them. The germline gives CDR1 MNHEY, CDR2 SVGEGT. Here the CDR3 reads CASSPRGSWAYEQYF. The CDR3 bases are TGTGCCAGCAGTCCTCGGGGCTCATGGGCCTACGAGCAGTACTTC.

This clonotype showed up just a few times. The J gene is TRBJ2-7, the V gene TRBV5-6, with 7 bases that match TRBD2. Germline CDR1 is SGHDT and CDR2 is YYEEEE. The CDR3 is 15 residues long. V dropped 0 bases and J dropped 5; count of bases not matched to a gene: 8. Here the CDR3 reads CASSLEGTMRNEQYF. CDR3 sequence (DNA): TGTGCCAGCAGCTTGGAGGGGACTATGCGAAACGAGCAGTACTTC.

Comment on this clonotype: Since the CDR3 does not end with the conserved phenylalanine or tryptophan, this likely comes from a read error. V usage is TRBV25-1 and J usage is TRBJ2-5; D is unresolved. V was cut by 0 bases and J by 4 bases, with 9 bases left in between. The CDR3 covers 14 residues. Germline V gene lookup returns CDR1 MGHDK and CDR2 SYGVNS. DNA for the CDR3: TGTGCCAGCAGTGAATATGGCGGCGGAGAGACCCAGTACCTC. Translated, it gives CASSEYGGGETQYL.

This clonotype was counted many times. The genes are TRBV20-1 and TRBJ2-5, with 8 nucleotides matching TRBD2. With V trimmed by 5 bases and J by 4 bases, 18 bases remained unmatched. The length of the CDR3 is 17 residues. Germline-derived CDR1 and CDR2 are DFQATT and SNEGSKA (reference sequence). CDR3 coding DNA: TGCAGTGCTTGTACAGACGAAGGGACTAGGCGTGGAGAGACCCAGTACTTC. This codes for CSACTDEGTRRGETQYF.

J is TRBJ1-3 and V is TRBV4-3; D gene ambiguous. CDR3 length: 17 residues. Trimming removed 0 bases at V and 0 bases at J, with 12 bases between. Germline assignment: CDR1 LGHNA and CDR2 YSLEER. The CDR3 sequence: CASSQDLPGASGNTIYF. CDR3 nucleotide sequence: TGCGCCAGCAGCCAAGATTTACCCGGTGCCTCTGGAAACACCATATATTTT.

The genes are TRBV7-2 and TRBJ2-7, with D tentatively TRBD1 or TRBD2 (7 bases each). This CDR3 is built from 16 residues. Trimming left V 7 bases short and J 0 bases short, with 19 bases between. Germline-derived CDR1 and CDR2 are SGHTA and FQGNSA. This CDR3 reads CASTQGDSGFSYEQYF. CDR3 nucleotide sequence: TGTGCCAGCACCCAGGGGGATAGCGGGTTCTCCTACGAGCAGTACTTC.

This clonotype was seen repeatedly, ten times or more. The J gene is TRBJ1-5, the V gene TRBV7-9; unclear D gene. The CDR3 extends over 13 amino acids. With 0 bases removed from V and 7 bases from J, the gap between germline ends came to 7 bases. The germline gives CDR1 SEHNR, CDR2 FQNEAQ (reference sequence). CDR3 DNA: TGTGCCAGCAGCTTAGCTCCGGAACAGCCCCAGCATTTT. This sequence encodes CASSLAPEQPQHF.

This clonotype has a count of ten or more. The chain couples TRBV10-3 to TRBJ1-1, with D possibly being TRBD1 (5 bases). Germline CDR1 reads ENHRY; CDR2 reads SYGVKD. Trimming took off 6 bases at V and 3 bases at J, with 11 bases between the two ends. The CDR3 consists of 13 residues. CDR3 coding DNA: TGTGCCATCAGCGTGACAGTCTACACTGAAGCTTTCTTT. This sequence encodes CAISVTVYTEAFF.

This clonotype was detected ten times or more. The V gene is TRBV7-9, the J gene TRBJ1-1; D is possibly TRBD1 (6 bases). The CDR3 consists of 16 residues. V shed 6 bases and J shed 1 base, with 18 bases lying between them. The germline V gene has CDR1 SEHNR and CDR2 FQNEAQ (reference sequence). CDR3 amino acids: CASRLRGSQENTEAFF. The DNA of the CDR3 is TGTGCCAGCAGACTTAGGGGGTCACAGGAGAACACTGAAGCTTTCTTT.

This clonotype was seen at least ten times. The V gene is TRBV7-8, the J gene TRBJ1-1; TRBD1 aligns across 7 bases. From germline, CDR1 is SGHVS and CDR2 FQNEAQ. The CDR3 runs 15 residues. Trimming at V came to 4 bases and at J to 4 bases, leaving 9 bases not matched to a gene. Written as DNA, the CDR3 is TGTGCCAGCAGCTCACCCTCGACAGGGTCCACTGAAGCTTTCTTT. Protein product: CASSSPSTGSTEAFF.

The chain uses TRBV20-1 and TRBJ1-2, with 7 bases that match TRBD1. The CDR3 totals 14 residues. J gave up 8 bases and V 6 bases, and 15 bases lay outside the gene matches. From germline, CDR1 is DFQATT and CDR2 SNEGSKA (reference sequence). The CDR3 nucleotides read TGCAGTGCCAGGATGGGGGACAGCCTAGGCGGCTACACCTTC. As protein: CSARMGDSLGGYTF.

The chain couples TRBV20-1 to TRBJ2-7, with TRBD2 matching over 11 bases. Losses at the gene ends were 3 bases for V and 9 bases for J; bases not matched to a gene: 16. Per the germline V gene, CDR1 is DFQATT and CDR2 is SNEGSKA (reference sequence). The CDR3 sequence is 16 residues long. The CDR3 sequence is CSASPHGTSGKKTQYF. The CDR3 DNA sequence: TGCAGTGCTAGTCCCCACGGGACTAGCGGCAAAAAGACGCAGTACTTC.

This clonotype has ten or more counts. J is TRBJ1-5 and V is TRBV2, with a possible D match to TRBD1 (5 bases). The CDR3 contains 14 residues. From germline, CDR1 is SNHLY and CDR2 FYNNEI. V lost 8 bases and J lost 3, with 14 bases in between. In DNA form, the CDR3 reads TGTGCCAGCCGATTCGACAGAAACAATCAGCCCCAGCATTTT. Translation gives CASRFDRNNQPQHF.

CDR3 protein: CASSVHRHVNTEAFF. The CDR3 DNA is TGCGCCAGCAGCGTCCACAGGCACGTGAACACTGAAGCTTTCTTT. This chain links TRBV4-1 with TRBJ1-1; maybe TRBD1 (5 bases). Germline assignment: CDR1 MGHRA and CDR2 YSYEKL. The CDR3 runs to 15 residues. Trimming took 5 bases from V and 0 from J, leaving 13 bases between them.

This clonotype was counted only a few times. The chain is built from TRBV19 and TRBJ1-1; no reliable D call. Trimming pared 6 bases from V and 0 bases from J, leaving 8 bases between. Per germline, CDR1 LNHDA and CDR2 SQIVND (reference sequence). The CDR3 is made up of 13 amino acids. The CDR3 loop reads CASSQILNTEAFF. The CDR3 region has the DNA TGTGCCAGTAGCCAAATTTTGAACACTGAAGCTTTCTTT.

Remarks on this clonotype: This may come from a read error, since a much larger clone is one base off. As the CDR3 is not closed by the conserved phenylalanine or tryptophan, this likely results from a read error. The genes are TRBV7-2 and TRBJ1-5, with 11 bases that match TRBD1. V was clipped by 4 bases and J by 7 bases; unmatched bases: 3. Germline-derived CDR1 and CDR2 are SGHTA and FQGNSA. This CDR3 is built from 14 residues. The CDR3 DNA sequence: TGTGCCAGCAGCTCCGGGACAGGGGGGCAGCCCCAGCATCTT. Protein product: CASSSGTGGQPQHL.

The CDR3 loop reads CSSLTGSGTEAFF. CDR3 in DNA: TGCAGTTCCTTGACAGGGAGTGGCACTGAAGCTTTCTTT. This chain uses TRBV29-1 with TRBJ1-1, with 7 bases that match TRBD1. CDR3 length: 13 residues. Germline CDR1 and CDR2: SQVTM and ANQGSEA.

Remarks on this clonotype: The junction departs from germline at one end; a sequencing error may be responsible. This chain connects TRBV10-3 to TRBJ1-2; D not resolved. This CDR3 is 16 amino acids long. Germline V gives CDR1 ENHRY, CDR2 SYGVKD. CDR3 amino acids: CASSYSLGTTNYGYTF. Here the CDR3 DNA reads TGTGCCAGCAGTTACTCCCTAGGTACGACGAACTATGGCTACACCTTC.

This clonotype has ten or more counts. In nucleotides, the CDR3 is TGTGCCAGCAGTTTCGGACAGGGGGCGGAGGAGACCCAGTACTTC. Translated, it gives CASSFGQGAEETQYF. The chain couples TRBV12-3 or TRBV12-4 to TRBJ2-5, with 11 bases matching TRBD1. The CDR3 loop spans 15 amino acids. The trim removed 3 bases at V and 5 bases at J, leaving 5 bases unmatched.

This clonotype was seen many times. CDR3 loop: CASSTTASSYEQYF. CDR3 DNA: TGTGCCAGCAGCACGACAGCGTCCTCCTACGAGCAGTACTTC. This chain uses TRBV13 with TRBJ2-7; a possible D gene is TRBD1 (5 bases). V dropped 5 bases and J dropped 0 bases, with 11 bases sitting between them. CDR1 PRHDT and CDR2 FYEKMQ come from the germline V gene (reference sequence). The CDR3 runs 14 residues.

This rearrangement joins TRBV10-3 to TRBJ2-7, with D maybe TRBD1 (6 bases). This CDR3 region has 13 residues. Germline CDR1 and CDR2: ENHRY and SYGVKD. The V gene lost 2 bases and the J gene lost 9 bases, with 14 bases spanning the gap. CDR3 residues: CAISETGNVRQYF. The CDR3 DNA reads as TGTGCCATCAGTGAGACAGGGAATGTACGGCAGTACTTC.

This clonotype was seen more than once but under ten times. The chain is built from TRBV9 and TRBJ1-6; no reliable D call. The CDR3 runs 16 residues. From germline, CDR1 is SGDLS and CDR2 YYNGEE. V was pared by 4 bases and J by 9 bases, with 20 bases between. The CDR3: CASSLAPTGSGSPLHF. The CDR3 DNA sequence: TGTGCCAGCAGCTTGGCCCCGACGGGATCGGGTTCACCCCTCCACTTT.

The chain employs TRBV2 and TRBJ1-4; D perhaps matches TRBD1 (6 bases). The CDR3 contains 14 residues. Germline V gene sequence: CDR1 SNHLY, CDR2 FYNNEI. V lost 6 bases to trimming and J lost 8 bases, with 16 bases between them. The CDR3 sequence is CASRTSDSWEKLFF. The DNA of the CDR3 is TGTGCCAGCAGAACCTCGGACAGTTGGGAAAAACTGTTTTTT.

V gene TRBV19 combines with J gene TRBJ2-2; maybe TRBD2 (6 bases). The CDR3 is 14 residues long. Germline V gives CDR1 LNHDA, CDR2 SQIVND (reference sequence). V lost 3 bases to trimming and J lost 5 bases, with 10 bases between them. CDR3 sequence reads: CASSIGGITGELFF. The DNA for the CDR3 is TGTGCCAGTAGTATCGGCGGGATAACCGGGGAGCTGTTTTTT.

The chain couples TRBV10-3 to TRBJ1-5, with TRBD1 matching over 9 bases. Germline CDR1 reads ENHRY; CDR2 reads SYGVKD. There are 16 residues in the CDR3. The V segment lost 6 bases and the J segment 7 bases; nucleotides outside the gene matches: 13. CDR3 coding DNA: TGTGCCATCAGCGACACGGACAGGGGTTACGAGCAGCCCCAGCATTTT. Its translation is CAISDTDRGYEQPQHF.

Ten or more counts support this clonotype. The genes are TRBV4-3 and TRBJ2-6; D is ambiguous. This CDR3 region has 16 residues. V was trimmed by 0 bases and J by 2 bases, leaving 8 bases between them. CDR1 is LGHNA and CDR2 is YSLEER in the germline V gene. The CDR3 here is CASSQDPGAGANVLTF. In nucleotides, the CDR3 is TGCGCCAGCAGCCAAGATCCGGGCGCTGGGGCCAACGTCCTGACTTTC.